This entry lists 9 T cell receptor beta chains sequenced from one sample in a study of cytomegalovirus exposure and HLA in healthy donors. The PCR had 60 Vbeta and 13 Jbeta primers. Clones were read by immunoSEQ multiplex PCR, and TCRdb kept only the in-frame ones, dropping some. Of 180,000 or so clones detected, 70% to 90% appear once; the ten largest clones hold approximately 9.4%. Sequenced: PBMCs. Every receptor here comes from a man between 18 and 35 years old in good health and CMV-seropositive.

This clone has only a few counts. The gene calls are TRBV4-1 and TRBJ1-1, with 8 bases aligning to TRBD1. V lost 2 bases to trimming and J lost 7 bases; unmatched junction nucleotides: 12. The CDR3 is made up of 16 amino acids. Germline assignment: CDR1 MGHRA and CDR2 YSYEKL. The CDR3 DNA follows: TGCGCCAGCAGCCAATTCTCGGACAGGGCGCACCGTGAAGCTTTCTTT. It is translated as CASSQFSDRAHREAFF.

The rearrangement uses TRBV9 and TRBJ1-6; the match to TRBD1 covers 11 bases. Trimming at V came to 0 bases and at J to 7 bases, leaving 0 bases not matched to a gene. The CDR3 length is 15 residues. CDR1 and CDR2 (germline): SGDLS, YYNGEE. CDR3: CASSVGDRGNSPLHF. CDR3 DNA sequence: TGTGCCAGCAGCGTAGGGGACAGGGGGAATTCACCCCTCCACTTT.

DNA of the CDR3: TGTGCCAGCAGCGTAGATGGAGGGCTATATGGCTACACCTTC. This translates into CASSVDGGLYGYTF. This chain uses TRBV9 with TRBJ1-2; no reliable D call. Between the trimmed V and J ends, which lost 0 bases and 5 bases, there was a span of 11 bases. Germline V gene data show CDR1 as SGDLS and CDR2 as YYNGEE. The CDR3 is 14 residues long.

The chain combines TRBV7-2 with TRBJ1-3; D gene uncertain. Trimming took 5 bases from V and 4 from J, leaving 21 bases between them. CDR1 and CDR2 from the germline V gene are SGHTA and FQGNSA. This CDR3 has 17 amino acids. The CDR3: CASSTPTGRFFGNTIYF. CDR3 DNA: TGTGCCAGCAGCACCCCGACCGGGAGGTTCTTCGGAAACACCATATATTTT.

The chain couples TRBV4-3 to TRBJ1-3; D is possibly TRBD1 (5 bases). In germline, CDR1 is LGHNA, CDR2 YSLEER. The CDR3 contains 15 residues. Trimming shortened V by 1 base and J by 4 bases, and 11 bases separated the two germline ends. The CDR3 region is CASSQGVGPGNTIYF. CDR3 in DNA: TGCGCCAGCAGCCAAGGGGTGGGGCCGGGAAACACCATATATTTT.

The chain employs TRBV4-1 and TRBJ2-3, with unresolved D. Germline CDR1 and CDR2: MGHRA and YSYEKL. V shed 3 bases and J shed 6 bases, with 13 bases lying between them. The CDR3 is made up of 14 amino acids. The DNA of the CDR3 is TGCGCCAGCAGCCAGGTCAGAACCGTGGATACGCAGTATTTT. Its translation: CASSQVRTVDTQYF.

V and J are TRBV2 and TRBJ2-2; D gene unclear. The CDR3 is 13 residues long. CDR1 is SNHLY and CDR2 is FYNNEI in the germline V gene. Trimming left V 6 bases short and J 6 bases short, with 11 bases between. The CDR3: CASSGLGSGELFF. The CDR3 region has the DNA TGTGCCAGCAGCGGCCTCGGGTCCGGGGAGCTGTTTTTT.

The CDR3 DNA reads TGTGCCATCAGTGAGCCCCCCCGGGTCGAGCAGTACTTC. This encodes CAISEPPRVEQYF. The rearrangement uses TRBV10-3 and TRBJ2-7, with unresolved D. The CDR3 is made up of 13 amino acids. The germline CDR1 and CDR2 sequences are ENHRY and SYGVKD. V was trimmed by 2 bases and J by 6 bases, leaving 11 bases between them.

DNA for the CDR3: TGCGCCAGCAGCCACGGAGACTACGAGCAGTACTTC. This encodes CASSHGDYEQYF. The chain recombines TRBV4-1 with TRBJ2-7; D gene ambiguous. The CDR3 covers 12 residues. Germline values: CDR1 MGHRA, CDR2 YSYEKL. Trimming took 3 bases from V and 3 from J, leaving 6 bases between them.